The 16 T cell receptor beta chains below come from one sample, sequenced in a study of T-cell memory formation after mild COVID-19. TCRdb used MiXCR to reprocess the 5' RACE reads, holding one entry per CDR3 protein. The table has about 400,000 distinct CDR3 sequences, roughly 26% seen once. The sample was PBMCs or a T cell subset sorted from them (not recorded which). The receptors stem from an adult woman who had mild COVID-19 (a few samples of this study predate the infection). Cell type and time point are not known.

This sequence joins TRBV10-3 and TRBJ1-2, with D possibly TRBD1 on 6 matching bases. V was pared by 5 bases and J by 8 bases, with 15 bases between. CDR1 is ENHRY, CDR2 SYGVKD, per germline. The CDR3 contains 13 residues. CDR3 amino acids: CAISTEPDSGYTF. CDR3 nucleotide sequence: TGTGCCATCAGTACTGAGCCGGACAGCGGCTACACCTTC.

The chain links TRBV7-2 to TRBJ2-7; a weak D match, TRBD1 (5 bases). Trimming left V 2 bases short and J 7 bases short, with 12 bases between. This CDR3 is 13 amino acids long. The germline CDR1 and CDR2 sequences are SGHTA and FQGNSA. The CDR3 reads CASSLTGSWEQYF. The CDR3 region has the DNA TGTGCCAGCAGCTTAACAGGTTCATGGGAGCAGTACTTC.

This clonotype was recorded a few times. The DNA for the CDR3 is TGTGCCAGCAGCGTAGGGAAGGGAGTTCGTAGTGGCTACACCTTC. Its translation: CASSVGKGVRSGYTF. The genes are TRBV9 and TRBJ1-2; no firm D call. There are 15 residues in the CDR3. The V and J ends lost 0 bases and 7 bases respectively, with 16 bases between them. Germline V gives CDR1 SGDLS, CDR2 YYNGEE.

The rearrangement uses TRBV12-5 and TRBJ2-5; 9 bases agree with TRBD2. This CDR3 region has 13 residues. From germline, CDR1 is LGHNT and CDR2 FRNRAP. After removal of 8 bases from V and 5 bases from J, the junction contained 6 bases not matched to a gene. CDR3 DNA: TGTGCTAGTAAGGCTAGCGGGACGGAGACCCAGTACTTC. Its translation: CASKASGTETQYF.

CDR3 sequence: CASSQGSLAKNIQYF. The CDR3 DNA sequence: TGTGCCAGCAGCCAAGGAAGTCTAGCCAAAAACATTCAGTACTTC. V gene TRBV3-1 combines with J gene TRBJ2-4, with D hard to call. The CDR3 consists of 15 residues. The germline gives CDR1 LGHDT, CDR2 YNNKEL (reference sequence). Trimming left V 1 base short and J 0 bases short, with 7 bases between.

A few counts support this clonotype. The chain couples TRBV6-5 to TRBJ1-2; TRBD1 matches 7 bases. With 7 bases clipped from V and 3 bases from J, the junction kept 5 bases outside the gene matches. The CDR3 extends over 13 amino acids. Germline CDR1 and CDR2: MNHEY and SVGAGI. Here the CDR3 DNA reads TGTGCCAGCACCTTAGACAGGGACTATGGCTACACCTTC. This encodes CASTLDRDYGYTF.

This clonotype has just a few counts. For the CDR3, the DNA is TGCGCCAGCAGCTTGGCGGGGGGGGCTGTTGGCAATGAGCAGTTCTTC. Encoded protein: CASSLAGGAVGNEQFF. The rearrangement joins TRBV5-1 to TRBJ2-1, with TRBD2 matching 8 bases. The J segment lost 6 bases and the V segment lost 0 bases, leaving 8 bases of the junction unmatched. Per the germline V gene, CDR1 is SGHRS and CDR2 is YFSETQ. The CDR3 runs 16 residues. The full variable domain, with the rest looked up from reference TRBV5-1 and TRBJ2-1, is KAGVTQTPRYLIKTRGQQVTLSCSPISGHRSVSWYQQTPGQGLQFLFEYFSETQRNKGNFPGRFSGRQFSNSRSEMNVSTLELGDSALYLCASSLAGGAVGNEQFFGPGTRLTVL.

In its sample, this clonotype was seen a few times. J is TRBJ1-5 and V is TRBV7-9; possible D gene TRBD1, 5 bases. The CDR3 has 16 residues. Germline loops: CDR1 SEHNR, CDR2 FQNEAQ (reference sequence). Between the trimmed V and J ends, which lost 1 base and 0 bases, there was a span of 10 bases. CDR3 protein: CASSLVAGVSNQPQHF. In DNA form, the CDR3 reads TGTGCCAGCAGCTTAGTTGCGGGGGTTAGCAATCAGCCCCAGCATTTT.

This clonotype was counted ten times or more. The chain links TRBV7-2 to TRBJ2-2, with unresolved D. CDR3 length equals 13 residues. Trimming left V 5 bases short and J 5 bases short, with 9 bases between. Germline V gene data show CDR1 as SGHTA and CDR2 as FQGNSA. The CDR3 protein is CASSPPLTGELFF. CDR3 nucleotide sequence: TGTGCCAGCAGCCCCCCCTTGACCGGGGAGCTGTTTTTT.

The genes are TRBV12-3 or TRBV12-4 and TRBJ1-2; no definite D call. Trimming took off 6 bases at V and 11 bases at J, with 10 bases between the two ends. The CDR3 extends over 10 amino acids. The CDR3 spells CASSLGWYTF. CDR3 in DNA: TGTGCCAGCAGCCTCGGTTGGTACACCTTC.

The chain combines TRBV4-3 with TRBJ2-3; 11 nucleotides align to TRBD2. After removal of 0 bases from V and 6 bases from J, the junction contained 5 bases not matched to a gene. Germline CDR1 is LGHNA and CDR2 is YSLEER. This CDR3 region has 16 residues. The CDR3 sequence is CASSQDQASGGDTQYF. Here the CDR3 DNA reads TGCGCCAGCAGCCAAGATCAGGCTAGCGGGGGGGATACGCAGTATTTT.

This clonotype turned up a few times. The J gene is TRBJ2-7, the V gene TRBV19; 7 bases are shared with TRBD2. V shed 5 bases and J 6 bases; nucleotides not matched to a gene: 19. The CDR3 totals 17 residues. Germline CDR1 reads LNHDA; CDR2 reads SQIVND (reference sequence). CDR3 loop: CASSPLAGPALSLEQYF. CDR3 in DNA: TGTGCCAGTAGTCCTTTAGCGGGCCCGGCTCTCTCTCTCGAGCAGTACTTC.

This clonotype appeared a few times. The chain uses TRBV12-3 or TRBV12-4 and TRBJ2-5; D may be TRBD2 (5 bases). The V gene lost 2 bases and the J gene lost 4 bases, with 11 bases spanning the gap. The CDR3 sequence is 14 residues long. The CDR3 coding sequence is TGTGCCAGCAGTTTAAGGCTACTAGGAGAGACCCAGTACTTC. Amino acids: CASSLRLLGETQYF.

V is TRBV6-1 and J is TRBJ1-2, with 9 bases fitting TRBD1. Trimming at V came to 6 bases and at J to 3 bases, leaving 14 bases not matched to a gene. CDR1 MNHNS and CDR2 SASEGT come from the germline V gene. This CDR3 comprises 17 residues. The CDR3 nucleotides are TGTGCCAGCAGATCTATCTCGGGGACAGGGAGTCACTATGGCTACACCTTC. This sequence encodes CASRSISGTGSHYGYTF.

The sample holds a few counts of this clonotype. The chain uses TRBV12-3 or TRBV12-4 and TRBJ2-1; 7 bases align to TRBD2. V lost 5 bases and J lost 8; bases outside the gene matches: 12. The CDR3 has 15 amino acids. The CDR3 reads CASSPRAGVRDEQFF. Here the CDR3 DNA reads TGTGCCAGCAGTCCAAGGGCGGGAGTTCGTGATGAGCAGTTCTTC.

This clonotype was detected only a few times. The chain couples TRBV20-1 to TRBJ2-7, with 11 positions matching TRBD2. J was trimmed by 0 bases and V by 2 bases; bases with no gene match: 9. Germline-derived CDR1 and CDR2 are DFQATT and SNEGSKA (reference sequence). This CDR3 spans 17 amino acids. CDR3 residues: CSARPYGLAGNSYEQYF. In DNA form, the CDR3 reads TGCAGTGCTAGACCCTATGGACTAGCGGGTAACTCCTACGAGCAGTACTTC.